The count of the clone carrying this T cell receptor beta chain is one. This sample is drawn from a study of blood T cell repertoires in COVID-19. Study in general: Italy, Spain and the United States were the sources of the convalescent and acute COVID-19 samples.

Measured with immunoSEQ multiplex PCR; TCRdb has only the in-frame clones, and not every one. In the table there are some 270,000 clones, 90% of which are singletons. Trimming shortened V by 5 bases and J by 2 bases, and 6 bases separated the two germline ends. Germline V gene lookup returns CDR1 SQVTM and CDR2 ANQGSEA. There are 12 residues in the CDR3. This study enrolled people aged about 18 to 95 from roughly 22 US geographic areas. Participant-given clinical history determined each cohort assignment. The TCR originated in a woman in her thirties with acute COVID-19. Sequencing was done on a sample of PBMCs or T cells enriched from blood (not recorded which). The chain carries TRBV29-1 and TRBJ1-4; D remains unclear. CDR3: CSVSGTNEKLFF. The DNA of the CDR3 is TGCAGCGTTTCGGGGACTAATGAAAAACTGTTTTTT.